Listed here are 2 T cell receptor beta chains from one sample, sequenced in a study of beta chain features in type 1 diabetes. The study, taken as a whole, reports: The study found moderately but significantly shorter TCRB CDR3s in all four CD4+ subsets of Type 1 diabetes patients.

No antigens are known for them. All of the isolated RNA was reverse transcribed, so expressed TCRB transcripts were sequenced. TCRdb's table, derived via immunoSEQ multiplex PCR, lists solely in-frame clones and lacks some. The sample lists a few hundred thousand clones; around 10% were seen once. Sequenced: central memory CD4+ T cells from blood. These receptors were taken from a man aged 25 to 40 with type 1 diabetes.

The chain couples TRBV27 to TRBJ1-4; D is uncertain. Trimming took off 6 bases at V and 5 bases at J, with 19 bases between the two ends. Per germline, CDR1 MNHEY and CDR2 SMNVEV (reference sequence). The CDR3 is made up of 16 amino acids. The CDR3 DNA is TGTGCCAGCAGCGAGACGTACAGCTTTAGAAATGAAAAACTGTTTTTT. Protein sequence: CASSETYSFRNEKLFF.

CDR3 loop: CASRPGTAAYEQYF. DNA for the CDR3: TGTGCCAGCAGACCCGGGACAGCCGCCTACGAGCAGTACTTC. The chain carries TRBV28 and TRBJ2-5, with 7 bases lining up with TRBD1. The DNA end lines up better with TRBJ2-7; the J call may be wrong. Germline V gene lookup returns CDR1 MDHEN and CDR2 SYDVKM. The length of the CDR3 is 14 residues.